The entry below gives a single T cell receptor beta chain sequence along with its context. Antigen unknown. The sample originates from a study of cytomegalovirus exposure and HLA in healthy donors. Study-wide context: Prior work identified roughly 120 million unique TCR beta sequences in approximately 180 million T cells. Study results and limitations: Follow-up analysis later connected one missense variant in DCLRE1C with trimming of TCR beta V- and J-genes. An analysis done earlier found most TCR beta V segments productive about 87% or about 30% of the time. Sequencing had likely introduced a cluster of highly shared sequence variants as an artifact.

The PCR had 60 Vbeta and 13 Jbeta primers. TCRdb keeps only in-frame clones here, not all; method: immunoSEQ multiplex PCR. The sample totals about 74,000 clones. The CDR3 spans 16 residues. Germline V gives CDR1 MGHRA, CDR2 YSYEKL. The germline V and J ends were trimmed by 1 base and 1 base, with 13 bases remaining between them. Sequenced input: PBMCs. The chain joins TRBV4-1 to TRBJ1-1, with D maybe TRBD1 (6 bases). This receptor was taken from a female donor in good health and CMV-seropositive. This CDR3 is CASSQGRQATNTEAFF. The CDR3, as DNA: TGCGCCAGCAGCCAAGGGAGACAGGCTACGAACACTGAAGCTTTCTTT.